Below, 18 T cell receptor beta chains from the same sample are listed, as sequenced in a study of CD8 T cell repertoires and HIV-1 epitope variants. Using immunoSEQ multiplex PCR, the repertoire was profiled, and TCRdb retains in-frame clones only, with some absent. The sample has about 90,000 clones, approximately 70% seen once. Specimen: uncultured baseline CD8+ T cells from peripheral blood mononuclear cells (PBMCs). Receptors were obtained from a male donor with HIV.

This chain links TRBV7-3 with TRBJ2-1; 7 bases line up with TRBD1. Trimming removed 0 bases from V and 9 bases from J; junction bases left unmatched: 8. Germline CDR1 and CDR2: SGHTA and FQGTGA. The CDR3 covers 15 residues. CDR3 loop: CASSLTVVGGGEQFF. CDR3 in DNA: TGTGCCAGCAGCTTAACGGTCGTAGGGGGCGGTGAGCAGTTCTTC.

A few counts support this clone. This chain uses TRBV9 with TRBJ1-2; 9 bases align to TRBD1. Per germline, CDR1 SGDLS and CDR2 YYNGEE. With V trimmed by 3 bases and J by 8 bases, 14 bases remained unmatched. The CDR3 covers 16 residues. The CDR3 is CASSASGTGLLEGYTF. In DNA, the CDR3 is TGTGCCAGCAGCGCGTCCGGGACAGGGCTCCTCGAGGGCTACACCTTC.

The rearrangement joins TRBV7-9 to TRBJ2-1, with D possibly matching TRBD2 (5 bases). Germline V lookup: CDR1 SEHNR, CDR2 FQNEAQ (reference sequence). CDR3 length: 15 residues. V lost 2 bases and J lost 5, with 13 bases in between. The CDR3 region has the DNA TGTGCCAGCAGCTTACTGGCGGGTACCAACAATGAGCAGTTCTTC. Its protein product is CASSLLAGTNNEQFF.

A single count supports this clone. The chain carries TRBV5-1 and TRBJ2-2; 12 nucleotides agree with TRBD1. The CDR3 totals 17 residues. CDR1 and CDR2 from the germline V gene are SGHRS and YFSETQ. V shed 3 bases, J shed 5 bases, and the junction held 8 bases outside the gene matches. CDR3: CASSSVGQGAETGELFF. The CDR3 coding sequence is TGCGCCAGCAGCTCGGTGGGACAGGGGGCGGAAACCGGGGAGCTGTTTTTT. The entire variable domain, with the rest obtained from reference TRBV5-1 and TRBJ2-2, is as follows: KAGVTQTPRYLIKTRGQQVTLSCSPISGHRSVSWYQQTPGQGLQFLFEYFSETQRNKGNFPGRFSGRQFSNSRSEMNVSTLELGDSALYLCASSSVGQGAETGELFFGEGSRLTVL.

V is TRBV4-1 and J is TRBJ2-1; tentative D call: TRBD1 (6 bases). Germline CDR1 MGHRA, CDR2 YSYEKL. The CDR3 runs 14 residues. V was cut by 4 bases and J by 2 bases, with 9 bases left in between. The CDR3 protein is CASSPTGPYNEQFF. The CDR3 region has the DNA TGCGCCAGCAGCCCGACAGGACCCTACAATGAGCAGTTCTTC.

The rearrangement links TRBV15 to TRBJ2-3; D not certain. The germline V gene has CDR1 LNHNV and CDR2 YYDKDF (reference sequence). V was clipped by 1 base and J by 3 bases, with 5 bases between them. This CDR3 has 13 amino acids. CDR3 DNA: TGTGCCACCAGCAGAGCTCAGACAGATACGCAGTATTTT. It encodes CATSRAQTDTQYF.

In its sample, this clone was seen many times. The chain recombines TRBV7-7 with TRBJ2-5, with D unclear. The germline V and J ends were trimmed by 0 bases and 5 bases, with 10 bases remaining between them. CDR1 SSHAT and CDR2 FNYEAQ come from the germline V gene (reference sequence). This CDR3 contains 14 residues. The DNA for the CDR3 is TGTGCCAGCAGCTTAGCTCCCGAGAGGGAGACCCAGTACTTC. Translating gives CASSLAPERETQYF.

This clone has at least ten counts. The chain uses TRBV5-4 and TRBJ1-2, with D possibly TRBD1 on 6 matching bases. CDR1 and CDR2 from the germline V gene are SGHNT and YYREEE (reference sequence). V was cut by 3 bases and J by 5 bases, with 17 bases left in between. The CDR3 runs 15 residues. CDR3 loop: CASSSPAGTTYGYTF. The DNA of the CDR3 is TGTGCCAGCAGCTCGCCCGCCGGGACAACTTATGGCTACACCTTC.

The gene calls are TRBV28 and TRBJ1-5; TRBD1 matches 7 bases. V lost 6 bases and J lost 3; bases outside the gene matches: 8. CDR3 size: 15 residues. Germline V gives CDR1 MDHEN, CDR2 SYDVKM. This CDR3 is CASRPPTGYNQPQHF. The CDR3, as DNA: TGTGCCAGCAGACCCCCGACAGGGTACAATCAGCCCCAGCATTTT.

The rearrangement links TRBV4-2 to TRBJ1-4; D is uncertain. CDR1 and CDR2 (germline): LGHNA, YNFKEQ. The CDR3 sequence is 16 residues long. V lost 1 base to trimming and J lost 5 bases, with 14 bases between them. This CDR3 reads CASSQGLAGRNEKLFF. The CDR3 DNA sequence: TGTGCCAGCAGCCAAGGATTAGCAGGCAGAAATGAAAAACTGTTTTTT.

J is TRBJ2-7 and V is TRBV27; TRBD2 agrees at 13 bases. Germline V CDR1 and CDR2: MNHEY, SMNVEV (reference sequence). The V segment lost 5 bases and the J segment 7 bases; nucleotides outside the gene matches: 11. The CDR3 length is 16 residues. In DNA form, the CDR3 reads TGTGCCAGCAGTCAGACACTAGCGGGAGGGCCCCGTGAGCAGTACTTC. This translates into CASSQTLAGGPREQYF.

This chain connects TRBV12-5 to TRBJ1-5, with 8 bases identical to TRBD1. The junction had 9 bases not matched to a gene; V was cut back by 5 bases and J by 0 bases. The germline V gene encodes CDR1 LGHNT and CDR2 FRNRAP. The CDR3 extends over 17 amino acids. The CDR3 region has the DNA TGTGCTAGTGGTCCGGGACAGGTAATTTATAGCAATCAGCCCCAGCATTTT. Translated, it gives CASGPGQVIYSNQPQHF. The variable domain in full, with the rest retrieved from reference TRBV12-5 and TRBJ1-5, is DARVTQTPRHKVTEMGQEVTMRCQPILGHNTVFWYRQTMMQGLELLAYFRNRAPLDDSGMPKDRFSAEMPDATLATLKIQPSEPRDSAVYFCASGPGQVIYSNQPQHFGDGTRLSIL.

The gene calls are TRBV29-1 and TRBJ2-1; 7 bases agree with TRBD1. With V trimmed by 4 bases and J by 0 bases, 3 bases remained unmatched. Germline values: CDR1 SQVTM, CDR2 ANQGSEA. The CDR3 is made up of 14 amino acids. CDR3 sequence reads: CSVARDSSYNEQFF. CDR3 DNA sequence: TGCAGCGTTGCTCGGGACAGCTCCTACAATGAGCAGTTCTTC.

The V gene is TRBV7-2, the J gene TRBJ1-3, with D perhaps matching TRBD1 (6 bases). V gave up 1 base and J gave up 4 bases, with 11 bases separating them. The CDR3 covers 15 residues. The germline CDR1 and CDR2 sequences are SGHTA and FQGNSA. In DNA form, the CDR3 reads TGTGCCAGCAGCTTAGAAACAGGGTGGGGAAACACCATATATTTT. Protein sequence: CASSLETGWGNTIYF.

This chain links TRBV6-1 with TRBJ2-7; 8 bases agree with TRBD2. Germline values: CDR1 MNHNS, CDR2 SASEGT. Trimming cost V 2 bases and J 2 bases; bases outside gene matches: 5. CDR3 length: 15 amino acids. This CDR3 is CASSEIQRGPYEQYF. DNA for the CDR3: TGTGCCAGCAGTGAAATCCAGCGGGGGCCCTACGAGCAGTACTTC.

The gene calls are TRBV4-1 and TRBJ2-5, with no clear D. Trimming removed 0 bases from V and 6 bases from J, with 5 bases in between. In germline, CDR1 is MGHRA, CDR2 YSYEKL. This CDR3 is 12 amino acids long. Here the CDR3 reads CASSQDWQTQYF. The CDR3 DNA is TGCGCCAGCAGCCAAGATTGGCAGACCCAGTACTTC.

V gene TRBV5-5 combines with J gene TRBJ2-1, with D unresolved. From germline, CDR1 is SGHKS and CDR2 YYEKEE (reference sequence). This CDR3 has 13 residues. The ends were cut back, 4 bases at V and 8 bases at J, with 13 bases in the middle. The CDR3: CASSPLPTDEQFF. CDR3 nucleotides: TGTGCCAGCAGCCCCCTCCCGACTGATGAGCAGTTCTTC.

The chain recombines TRBV2 with TRBJ2-5; tentative D call: TRBD1 (6 bases). CDR1 and CDR2 (germline): SNHLY, FYNNEI. CDR3 length: 14 residues. Trimming removed 1 base from V and 7 bases from J, with 13 bases in between. This CDR3 reads CASSEEPGAVTQYF. The CDR3, as DNA: TGTGCCAGCAGTGAAGAGCCAGGGGCAGTGACCCAGTACTTC.